This T cell receptor beta chain appears in the sequencing data of a study of cytomegalovirus exposure and HLA in healthy donors. Regarding the study as a whole: The study recorded around 160 TCR beta chains that were cytomegalovirus-associated. Trimming of TCR beta V- and J-genes showed a link, identified in a later analysis, to a missense DCLRE1C variant. Confirmation was obtained in vitro that a few CMV-associated chains are specific for CMV antigens.

Germline CDR1 SGHTA, CDR2 FQGNSA. Deletions cut 1 base from V and 6 bases from J, with 21 bases between. The CDR3 sequence is 17 residues long. Notes on this clone: No antigen is known for it.

Both 60 Vbeta primers and 13 Jbeta primers went into the PCR. Generated by immunoSEQ multiplex PCR, the TCRdb table keeps only in-frame clones and is missing some. The sample holds approximately 70,000 clones, 70% to 90% seen once. The sample consisted of PBMCs. V usage is TRBV7-2 and J usage is TRBJ1-1; weak D call: TRBD1 (5 bases). The sequence came from a woman aged 25 to 45 in good health and CMV-seronegative. For the CDR3, the DNA is TGTGCCAGCAGCTTAGGGTACAGGTCCACCCTGGGCGCTGAAGCTTTCTTT. Residues: CASSLGYRSTLGAEAFF.